Each of the 26 T cell receptor beta chains below was sequenced from the same sample in a study of control samples from healthy donors and cancer patients. Data came from immunoSEQ multiplex PCR; TCRdb stores just in-frame clones and leaves some out. The sample consists of 150,000 to 200,000 clones, 90% to 95% of them appearing once. Sequencing was performed on blood. Receptors were obtained from a woman aged 18-30 years in good health.

V is TRBV27 and J is TRBJ1-1; D perhaps matches TRBD1 (5 bases). V dropped 5 bases and J dropped 4 bases, with 17 bases sitting between them. This CDR3 is 15 amino acids long. Per the germline V gene, CDR1 is MNHEY and CDR2 is SMNVEV (reference sequence). The CDR3 bases are TGTGCCAGCAGTCCCCAGGGTGTGTTTCTCACTGAAGCTTTCTTT. Translation: CASSPQGVFLTEAFF.

J is TRBJ2-7 and V is TRBV12-3 or TRBV12-4, with D possibly TRBD1 on 6 matching bases. The CDR3 totals 13 residues. V was trimmed by 5 bases and J by 5 bases, leaving 13 bases between them. This CDR3 is CASSLQGPNEQYF. The CDR3 nucleotides are TGTGCCAGCAGTCTACAGGGCCCAAACGAGCAGTACTTC.

Here the CDR3 DNA reads TGTGCCAGCAGCTTTTTTTTGGGCCTCAATCAGCCCCAGCATTTT. Its translation: CASSFFLGLNQPQHF. The J gene is TRBJ1-5, the V gene TRBV5-8, with D unclear. The CDR3 has 15 residues. The germline V and J ends were trimmed by 2 bases and 3 bases, with 12 bases remaining between them. Germline V lookup: CDR1 SGHTS, CDR2 YDEGEE.

The chain carries TRBV7-2 and TRBJ1-1; tentatively, D is TRBD1 (5 bases). This CDR3 region has 17 residues. Trimming shortened V by 5 bases and J by 1 base, and 20 bases separated the two germline ends. In germline, CDR1 is SGHTA, CDR2 FQGNSA. CDR3: CASSPNVWGSWNTEAFF. DNA for the CDR3: TGTGCCAGCAGCCCAAATGTGTGGGGCAGTTGGAACACTGAAGCTTTCTTT.

The genes are TRBV10-2 and TRBJ2-2, with D possibly TRBD1 on 7 matching bases. The CDR3 has 14 amino acids. The V end was cut by 7 bases, the J end by 5 bases, with 14 bases between. Germline V gene data show CDR1 as WSHSY and CDR2 as SAAADI. This CDR3 is CASIRQGGTGELFF. The DNA of the CDR3 is TGCGCCAGCATCAGACAGGGAGGTACCGGGGAGCTGTTTTTT.

The chain is built from TRBV14 and TRBJ1-1; TRBD1 matches 12 bases. This CDR3 spans 17 amino acids. Germline lookup yields CDR1 SGHDN and CDR2 FVKESK. The V gene end was trimmed by 4 bases and the J gene end by 4 bases; junction bases not matched to a gene: 10. The CDR3 nucleotides read TGTGCCAGCAGCCGCCGGGACAGGGGGCAAGTGGGCACTGAAGCTTTCTTT. This sequence encodes CASSRRDRGQVGTEAFF.

The chain recombines TRBV4-2 with TRBJ1-6, with D perhaps TRBD1 (6 bases). Germline V CDR1 and CDR2: LGHNA, YNFKEQ. There are 17 residues in the CDR3. V gave up 1 base and J gave up 1 base, with 11 bases separating them. CDR3: CASSQGVGGSYNSPLHF. For the CDR3, the DNA is TGTGCCAGCAGCCAAGGGGTAGGGGGGTCCTATAATTCACCCCTCCACTTT.

The chain recombines TRBV15 with TRBJ1-2; D remains ambiguous. This CDR3 comprises 15 residues. The germline CDR1 and CDR2 sequences are LNHNV and YYDKDF (reference sequence). V lost 0 bases to trimming and J lost 8 bases, with 16 bases between them. CDR3 region: CATSRELNLVGGYTF. The CDR3 region has the DNA TGTGCCACCAGCAGAGAGTTAAACCTTGTAGGGGGCTACACCTTC.

The V gene is TRBV6-5, the J gene TRBJ2-3; D call uncertain. Trimming shortened V by 5 bases and J by 14 bases, and 14 bases separated the two germline ends. CDR3 length equals 11 residues. In germline, CDR1 is MNHEY, CDR2 SVGAGI. The CDR3 protein is CASSTGSMVYF. The CDR3 bases are TGTGCCAGCAGTACCGGGTCCATGGTGTATTTT.

The rearrangement joins TRBV11-3 to TRBJ1-6; 8 bases fit TRBD1. The trim removed 0 bases at V and 7 bases at J, leaving 2 bases unmatched. The CDR3 is made up of 15 amino acids. CDR1 and CDR2 (germline): SGHNT, YENEEA. This chain's CDR3 is CASSLEGQANSPLHF. The CDR3 nucleotides are TGTGCCAGCAGCTTAGAGGGACAGGCAAATTCACCCCTCCACTTT. The full variable domain, its missing parts supplied by reference TRBV11-3 and TRBJ1-6, is EAGVVQSPRYKIIEKKQPVAFWCNPISGHNTLYWYLQNLGQGPELLIRYENEEAVDDSQLPKDRFSAERLKGVDSTLKIQPAELGDSAVYLCASSLEGQANSPLHFGNGTRLTVT.

As regards this clone: This sample also contains other DNA sequences that code for the same CDR3. The chain is built from TRBV18 and TRBJ2-5; D remains ambiguous. Germline lookup yields CDR1 KGHSH and CDR2 LQKENI. This CDR3 spans 11 amino acids. Trimming stripped 4 bases from V and 5 bases from J, with 5 bases between. CDR3 region: CASSQEETQYF. Written as DNA, the CDR3 is TGTGCCAGCTCACAAGAGGAGACCCAGTACTTC. The full variable domain, completed using reference TRBV18 and TRBJ2-5, is NAGVMQNPRHLVRRRGQEARLRCSPMKGHSHVYWYRQLPEEGLKFMVYLQKENIIDESGMPKERFSAEFPKEGPSILRIQQVVRGDSAAYFCASSQEETQYFGPGTRLLVL.

The chain employs TRBV10-1 and TRBJ2-7; 11 bases agree with TRBD2. The CDR3 has 13 amino acids. Germline V CDR1 and CDR2: WNHNN, SYGVQD (reference sequence). V was pared by 3 bases and J by 10 bases, with 5 bases of the junction left unmatched. The CDR3 region is CASSELTSGTQYF. The CDR3 bases are TGCGCCAGCAGTGAACTGACTAGCGGGACTCAGTACTTC.

This clone was recorded once. This chain links TRBV5-1 with TRBJ1-2, with 7 bases that match TRBD1. Germline V gene sequence: CDR1 SGHRS, CDR2 YFSETQ. V gave up 0 bases and J gave up 5 bases; unmatched junction bases: 10. The CDR3 is 16 amino acids. CDR3 coding DNA: TGCGCCAGCAGCTTGGCGGGGCAGGGGGAGCCATATGGCTACACCTTC. Protein product: CASSLAGQGEPYGYTF.

The chain has TRBV11-2 and TRBJ1-2, with 10 bases identical to TRBD1. V was clipped by 4 bases and J by 2 bases; unmatched bases: 1. Germline CDR1 is SGHAT and CDR2 is FQNNGV. CDR3 size: 14 residues. CDR3 DNA sequence: TGTGCCAGCAGCTGGGACAGGGGAAACTATGGCTACACCTTC. Translating it yields CASSWDRGNYGYTF.

The chain employs TRBV5-1 and TRBJ2-7; 9 nucleotides align to TRBD1. CDR1 is SGHRS, CDR2 YFSETQ, per germline. The CDR3 extends over 17 amino acids. V was clipped by 1 base and J by 2 bases; unmatched bases: 10. Here the CDR3 DNA reads TGCGCCAGCAGCTTGTTTTCTGGGACAGGGACCACCTACGAGCAGTACTTC. Its translation is CASSLFSGTGTTYEQYF.

V usage is TRBV19 and J usage is TRBJ1-1, with unresolved D. This CDR3 has 14 amino acids. V shed 3 bases and J shed 0 bases, with 8 bases lying between them. In germline, CDR1 is LNHDA, CDR2 SQIVND (reference sequence). The CDR3 reads CASSISTMNTEAFF. In DNA form, the CDR3 reads TGTGCCAGTAGTATTTCGACCATGAACACTGAAGCTTTCTTT.

The chain is built from TRBV5-6 and TRBJ2-5; 13 nucleotides align to TRBD2. Trimming removed 3 bases from V and 1 base from J; junction bases left unmatched: 9. Germline CDR1 is SGHDT and CDR2 is YYEEEE. The CDR3 loop spans 18 amino acids. CDR3 protein: CASSSVLAGGLIQETQYF. Here the CDR3 DNA reads TGTGCCAGCAGCTCCGTACTAGCGGGAGGGTTAATCCAAGAGACCCAGTACTTC.

This rearrangement joins TRBV5-1 to TRBJ2-7; D is ambiguous. Germline V CDR1 and CDR2: SGHRS, YFSETQ. The CDR3 has 12 amino acids. V dropped 8 bases and J dropped 2 bases, with 11 bases sitting between them. The CDR3 loop reads CARCGPPYEQYF. The CDR3 DNA sequence: TGCGCCAGGTGTGGGCCACCCTACGAGCAGTACTTC.

The CDR3 DNA is TGTGCCAGCAGGACGACTGGGACCTACGAGCAGTACTTC. As protein: CASRTTGTYEQYF. V and J are TRBV12-3 or TRBV12-4 and TRBJ2-7; D is ambiguous. Trimming left V 6 bases short and J 2 bases short, with 11 bases between. There are 13 residues in the CDR3.

This clone was seen once. The chain combines TRBV28 with TRBJ1-1, with 12 bases that match TRBD1. The CDR3 consists of 15 residues. J was trimmed by 5 bases and V by 7 bases; bases with no gene match: 8. CDR1 MDHEN and CDR2 SYDVKM come from the germline V gene. The CDR3 DNA sequence: TGTGCCAGCACCTTAGGGGACAGGGGGCATACTGAAGCTTTCTTT. It encodes CASTLGDRGHTEAFF. The variable domain in full, with the rest retrieved from reference TRBV28 and TRBJ1-1, is DVKVTQSSRYLVKRTGEKVFLECVQDMDHENMFWYRQDPGLGLRLIYFSYDVKMKEKGDIPEGYSVSREKKERFSLILESASTNQTSMYLCASTLGDRGHTEAFFGQGTRLTVV.

This chain links TRBV7-8 with TRBJ1-2, with D possibly matching TRBD1 (6 bases). The V gene lost 5 bases and the J gene lost 8 bases, with 30 bases spanning the gap. There are 18 residues in the CDR3. The germline V gene has CDR1 SGHVS and CDR2 FQNEAQ. CDR3 sequence reads: CASSRPLDSLTDQEGYTF. The CDR3 DNA follows: TGTGCCAGCAGCCGCCCTCTGGACAGTTTGACTGACCAGGAAGGCTACACCTTC. Full variable domain (rest looked up from reference TRBV7-8 and TRBJ1-2): GAGVSQSPRYKVAKRGQDVALRCDPISGHVSLFWYQQALGQGPEFLTYFQNEAQLDKSGLPSDRFFAERPEGSVSTLKIQRTQQEDSAVYLCASSRPLDSLTDQEGYTFGSGTRLTVV.

This chain uses TRBV5-3 with TRBJ1-1; D may be TRBD1 (5 bases). TRBV5-3 is recorded as an ORF, its role being uncertain. This CDR3 region has 15 residues. V was shortened by 2 bases and J by 2 bases, with 13 bases between the two germline ends. The CDR3 DNA follows: TGTGCCAGAAGCTTCCCAAGAACAGGCAACACTGAAGCTTTCTTT. Its protein is CARSFPRTGNTEAFF.

The chain is built from TRBV29-1 and TRBJ2-2; D gene uncertain. The CDR3 contains 12 residues. Germline CDR1 reads SQVTM; CDR2 reads ANQGSEA. Trimming removed 2 bases at V and 4 bases at J, with 5 bases between. The chain's CDR3 is CSVEPGTGELFF. The CDR3 DNA sequence: TGCAGCGTTGAACCCGGCACCGGGGAGCTGTTTTTT.

The J gene is TRBJ1-2, the V gene TRBV7-9, with D perhaps TRBD1 (5 bases). The germline CDR1 and CDR2 sequences are SEHNR and FQNEAQ (reference sequence). This CDR3 region has 11 residues. V was cut by 6 bases and J by 7 bases, with 9 bases left in between. CDR3 amino acids: CASRSGPGYTF. In nucleotides, the CDR3 is TGTGCCAGCAGGTCAGGGCCTGGCTACACCTTC.

The chain combines TRBV7-9 with TRBJ1-1; TRBD1 matches 9 bases. CDR1 and CDR2 from the germline V gene are SEHNR and FQNEAQ (reference sequence). The CDR3 has 16 amino acids. The ends lost 4 bases at V and 0 bases at J; junction bases unmatched: 6. CDR3 residues: CASSSSGQGMNTEAFF. The DNA for the CDR3 is TGTGCCAGCAGCTCGTCGGGACAGGGTATGAACACTGAAGCTTTCTTT.

The chain couples TRBV2 to TRBJ2-4; 7 positions agree with TRBD1. CDR3 length: 12 amino acids. CDR1 is SNHLY, CDR2 FYNNEI, per germline. V gave up 7 bases and J gave up 6 bases; unmatched junction bases: 3. The CDR3 DNA follows: TGTGCCAGCATGGCAGGGGGAAACATTCAGTACTTC. Protein sequence: CASMAGGNIQYF.